This TCR beta chain was observed in a study of cytomegalovirus exposure and HLA in healthy donors. Study-wide context: Earlier results showed roughly 120 million unique TCR beta sequences derived from 150 million to 200 million T cells. Study-level findings and limits: When a later analysis compared HLA-associated TCR beta chains with equally common others, the HLA-associated chains turned out to be more clonally expanded and to have lower generation probabilities. A link between a missense DCLRE1C variant and TCR beta V- and J-gene trimming emerged from a later analysis.

As for this clone: What it binds is unknown.

The V segment lost 3 bases and the J segment 6 bases; nucleotides outside the gene matches: 8. Germline CDR1 is WNHNN and CDR2 is SYGVQD (reference sequence). The CDR3 has 15 residues. The study ran its PCR with 60 Vbeta and 13 Jbeta primers. Data came from immunoSEQ multiplex PCR; TCRdb stores just in-frame clones and leaves some out. Of about 140,000 clones listed, roughly 80% are singletons. This receptor was obtained from a man aged 35 to 55 in good health and CMV-seropositive. The chain joins TRBV10-1 to TRBJ2-7, with TRBD2 matching 10 bases. The specimen was PBMCs. CDR3 protein: CASSDLAGGTPEQYF. In DNA, the CDR3 is TGCGCCAGCAGTGATTTAGCGGGAGGAACCCCCGAGCAGTACTTC.